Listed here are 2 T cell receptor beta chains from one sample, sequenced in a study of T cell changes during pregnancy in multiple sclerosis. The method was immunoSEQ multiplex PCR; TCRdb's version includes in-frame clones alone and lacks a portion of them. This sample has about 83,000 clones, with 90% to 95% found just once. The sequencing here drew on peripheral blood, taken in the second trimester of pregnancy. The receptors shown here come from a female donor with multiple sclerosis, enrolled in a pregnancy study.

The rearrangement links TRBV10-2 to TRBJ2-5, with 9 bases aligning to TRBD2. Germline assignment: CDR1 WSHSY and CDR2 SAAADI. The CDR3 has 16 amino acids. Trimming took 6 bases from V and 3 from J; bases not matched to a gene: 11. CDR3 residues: CASSLEGLAGKETQYF. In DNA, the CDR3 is TGCGCCAGCAGCTTGGAAGGCCTAGCGGGAAAAGAGACCCAGTACTTC.

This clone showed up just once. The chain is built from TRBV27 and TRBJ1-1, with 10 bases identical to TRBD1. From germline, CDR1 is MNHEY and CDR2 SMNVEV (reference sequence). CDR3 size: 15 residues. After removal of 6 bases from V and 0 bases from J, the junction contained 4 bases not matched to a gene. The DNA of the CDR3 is TGTGCCAGCAGAAGGACAGGGGGGATGAACACTGAAGCTTTCTTT. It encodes CASRRTGGMNTEAFF.